A selection of T cell receptor beta chains follows, all from one sample in a study of regulatory T cells in long-lasting Graves disease. Via MiXCR, TCRdb re-called the multiplex PCR reads, giving one row per CDR3 protein. The repertoire includes approximately 270,000 distinct CDR3 sequences, under 20% of them detected once, and 14% sits in the top ten. The data also belong to a second study, concerning T cells in Graves' hyperthyroidism and ophthalmopathy.

The specimen comprised peripheral blood mononuclear cells (PBMCs), sampled at new diagnosis, from a patient treated with antithyroid drugs. These receptors were obtained from a woman in her thirties with Graves disease. CDR3s include the opening cysteine and the closing phenylalanine or tryptophan. The D gene is left open where the match is weak. The size field is filled for only some rows; it gives once, few, many or a size class.

CDR3: CASGVGKDTEAFF
DNA: TGTGCCAGCGGGGTGGGGAAGGACACTGAAGCTTTCTTT
length: 13
D: NA
V: TRBV7-9
size: many
J: TRBJ1-1

CDR3: CASSGGRGYNEQFF
DNA: TGTGCCAGCAGCGGTGGACGGGGCTACAATGAGCAGTTCTTC
length: 14
D: NA
V: TRBV9
size: few
J: TRBJ2-1

CDR3: CSASVTGGNGYTF
DNA: TGCAGTGCTAGCGTCACAGGGGGCAACGGCTACACCTTC
length: 13
D: TRBD1
V: TRBV20-1
size: many
J: TRBJ1-2

CDR3: CATSRARQVNNEQFF
DNA: TGTGCCACCAGCAGAGCCCGCCAGGTGAACAATGAGCAGTTCTTC
length: 15
D: NA
V: TRBV15
size: few
J: TRBJ2-1

CDR3: CASSYEPGVNEQYF
DNA: TGTGCCAGCAGTTACGAACCGGGGGTAAACGAGCAGTACTTC
length: 14
D: NA
V: TRBV6-9
size: many
J: TRBJ2-7

CDR3: CASSLDSGTGEYF
DNA: TGTGCCAGCAGCTTGGACTCCGGGACAGGGGAGTATTTT
length: 13
D: TRBD1
V: TRBV7-9
size: many
J: TRBJ2-3

CDR3: CASSGGQVNTEAFF
DNA: TGCGCCAGCAGCGGGGGACAGGTGAACACTGAAGCTTTCTTT
length: 14
D: TRBD1
V: TRBV5-1
size: many
J: TRBJ1-1

CDR3: CASSLASGLGNTIYF
DNA: TGTGCCAGCAGTTTAGCCTCGGGACTGGGAAACACCATATATTTT
length: 15
D: NA
V: TRBV2
size: few
J: TRBJ1-3

CDR3: CASSLQDNYEQYF
DNA: TGCGCCAGCAGCTTGCAGGACAACTACGAGCAGTACTTC
length: 13
D: NA
V: TRBV5-1
size: many
J: TRBJ2-7

CDR3: CASSIALGNEKLFF
DNA: TGTGCCAGTAGTATAGCCCTGGGGAATGAAAAACTGTTTTTT
length: 14
D: NA
V: TRBV19
size: NA
J: TRBJ1-4

CDR3: CASSQEARPTGQPQHF
DNA: TGCGCCAGCAGCCAAGAGGCCAGGCCTACTGGACAGCCCCAGCATTTT
length: 16
D: NA
V: TRBV4-1
size: NA
J: TRBJ1-5

CDR3: CASSHTGVNEQYF
DNA: TGTGCCAGCAGCCACACAGGGGTCAACGAGCAGTACTTC
length: 13
D: TRBD1
V: TRBV11-2
size: NA
J: TRBJ2-7

CDR3: CASSESWANEKLFF
DNA: TGTGCCAGCAGTGAATCGTGGGCTAATGAAAAACTGTTTTTT
length: 14
D: NA
V: TRBV11-2
size: NA
J: TRBJ1-4

CDR3: CASNKTPSGGEKLFF
DNA: TGTGCCAGCAATAAGACCCCCTCGGGAGGTGAAAAACTGTTTTTT
length: 15
D: NA
V: TRBV2
size: many
J: TRBJ1-4

CDR3: CASSPGGETNSPLHF
DNA: TGTGCCAGCAGCCCAGGGGGCGAAACGAATTCACCCCTCCACTTT
length: 15
D: TRBD1
V: TRBV6-1
size: NA
J: TRBJ1-6

CDR3: CASSRIPPGQAAYEQYF
DNA: TGTGCCAGCAGTCGGATACCCCCGGGACAGGCCGCCTACGAGCAGTACTTC
length: 17
D: TRBD1
V: TRBV6-1
size: NA
J: TRBJ2-7